This TCR beta chain came from a study of molecular identifiers for immune sequencing clone quantification. Points from the study as a whole: Clones above 20 RNA copies contained over 97% of effector molecules but under 1% of naive ones. Jurkat TCR RNA spiked in from one cell reportedly remained identifiable amid one million naive cells.

TCRdb reprocessed the PCR reads with MiXCR, giving one entry per CDR3 protein. The sample yields around 100,000 distinct CDR3 sequences, around 30% seen once. This clonotype was detected ten times or more. Its antigen is unknown. This TCR came from a human donor in good health. Some libraries in this study had Jurkat cell RNA spiked in. The specimen was naive CD8+ T cells from blood, with Jurkat cell RNA spiked in. Subset meaning: FACS-sorted CD8+CD4-CCR7+CD45RA+ naive T cells.

The CDR3 here is CASSFVQGYEQYF. The CDR3 DNA is TGTGCCAGCAGTTTTGTACAGGGCTACGAGCAGTACTTC. The rearrangement links TRBV12-3 or TRBV12-4 to TRBJ2-7, with a tentative D call TRBD1 (6 bases). Trimming pared 3 bases from V and 3 bases from J, leaving 9 bases between. This CDR3 has 13 residues.